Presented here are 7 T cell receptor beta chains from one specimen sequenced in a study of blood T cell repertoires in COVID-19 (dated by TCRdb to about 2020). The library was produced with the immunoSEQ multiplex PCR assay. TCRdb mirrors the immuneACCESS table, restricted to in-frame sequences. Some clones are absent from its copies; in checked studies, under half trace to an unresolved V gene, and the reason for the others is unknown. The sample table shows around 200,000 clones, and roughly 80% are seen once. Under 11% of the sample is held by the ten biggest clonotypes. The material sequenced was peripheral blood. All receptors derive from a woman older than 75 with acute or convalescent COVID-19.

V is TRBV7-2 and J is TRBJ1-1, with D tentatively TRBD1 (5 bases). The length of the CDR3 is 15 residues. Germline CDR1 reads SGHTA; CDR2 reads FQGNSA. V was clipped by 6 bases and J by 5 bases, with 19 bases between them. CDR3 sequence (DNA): TGTGCCAGCAGTTACGGATCCGCAGGGAGGACTGAAGCTTTCTTT. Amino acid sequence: CASSYGSAGRTEAFF.

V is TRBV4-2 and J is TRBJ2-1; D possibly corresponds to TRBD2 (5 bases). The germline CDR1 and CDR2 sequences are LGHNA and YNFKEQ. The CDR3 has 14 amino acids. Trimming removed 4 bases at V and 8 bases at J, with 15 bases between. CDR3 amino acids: CASSPRVPGDEQFF. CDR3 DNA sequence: TGTGCCAGCAGCCCCCGGGTCCCCGGGGATGAGCAGTTCTTC.

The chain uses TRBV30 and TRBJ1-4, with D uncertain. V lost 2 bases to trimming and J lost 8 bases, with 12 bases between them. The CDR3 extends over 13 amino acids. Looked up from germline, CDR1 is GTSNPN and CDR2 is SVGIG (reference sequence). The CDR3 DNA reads TGTGCCTGGAGTATCGGGTCCCCAGAAAAACTGTTTTTT. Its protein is CAWSIGSPEKLFF.

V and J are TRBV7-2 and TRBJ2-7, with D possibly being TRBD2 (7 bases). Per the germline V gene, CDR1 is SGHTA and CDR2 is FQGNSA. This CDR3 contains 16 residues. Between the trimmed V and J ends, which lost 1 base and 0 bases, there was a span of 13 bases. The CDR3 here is CASSLGGGGPSYEQYF. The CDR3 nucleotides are TGTGCCAGCAGCTTAGGAGGCGGGGGCCCCTCCTACGAGCAGTACTTC.

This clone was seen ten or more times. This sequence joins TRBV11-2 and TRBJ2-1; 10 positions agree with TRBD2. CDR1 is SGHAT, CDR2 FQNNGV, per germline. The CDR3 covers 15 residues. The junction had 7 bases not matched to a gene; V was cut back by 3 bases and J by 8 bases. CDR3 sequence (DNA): TGTGCCAGCAGCTTGTTAGCGGGGGGTGTCGATGAGCAGTTCTTC. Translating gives CASSLLAGGVDEQFF.

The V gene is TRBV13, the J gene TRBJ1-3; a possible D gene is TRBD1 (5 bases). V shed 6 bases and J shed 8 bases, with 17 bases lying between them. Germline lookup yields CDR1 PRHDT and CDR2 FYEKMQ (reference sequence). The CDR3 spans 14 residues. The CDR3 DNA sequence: TGTGCCAGCAGACGTACTTCAGGGAGGCACACCATATATTTT. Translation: CASRRTSGRHTIYF.

CDR3 residues: CAWDRGAGIGEQFF. The CDR3 DNA reads as TGTGCCTGGGACAGGGGGGCGGGAATCGGTGAGCAGTTCTTC. The chain has TRBV30 and TRBJ2-1; 9 bases agree with TRBD1. The CDR3 contains 14 residues. CDR1 and CDR2 from the germline V gene are GTSNPN and SVGIG (reference sequence). V lost 5 bases to trimming and J lost 9 bases; unmatched junction nucleotides: 11.